This TCR beta chain was found in a study of blood T cell repertoires in COVID-19. Study-wide background: Acute-phase and convalescent COVID-19 samples originated in the United States, Italy and Spain.

In the source study's methods: By means of reference gene primer amplification, nucleated cell counts were estimated. TCRdb keeps only in-frame clones here, not all; method: immunoSEQ multiplex PCR. That table is the source of V, J and clone size, and D and trimming were worked out from the DNA. The sample has around 150,000 clones; 70% to 90% are singletons. The sequenced sample was peripheral blood. The clonotype was recovered from a man aged 60 to 75 with acute or convalescent COVID-19.

DNA for the CDR3: TGTGCCAGCAGTTACGGAGCGGGAGGTGGTAAGACCCAGTACTTC. Amino acids: CASSYGAGGGKTQYF. The rearrangement links TRBV6-2 or TRBV6-3 to TRBJ2-5; 9 bases fit TRBD2. V was clipped by 2 bases and J by 6 bases; unmatched bases: 7. The CDR3 has 15 amino acids. The germline V gene encodes CDR1 MNHEY and CDR2 SVGEGT.